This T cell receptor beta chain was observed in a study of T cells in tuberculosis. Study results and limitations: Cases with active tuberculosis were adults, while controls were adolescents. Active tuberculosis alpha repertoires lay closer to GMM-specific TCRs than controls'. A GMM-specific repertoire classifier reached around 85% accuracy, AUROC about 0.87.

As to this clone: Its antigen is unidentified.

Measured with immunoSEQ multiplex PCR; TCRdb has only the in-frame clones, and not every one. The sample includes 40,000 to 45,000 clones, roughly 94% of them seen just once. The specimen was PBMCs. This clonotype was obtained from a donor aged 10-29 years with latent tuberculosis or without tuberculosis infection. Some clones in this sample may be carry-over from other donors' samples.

The CDR3 here is CATSRTSGLAGAGEQYF. The CDR3 region has the DNA TGTGCCACCAGCAGAACATCCGGACTAGCGGGTGCTGGGGAGCAGTACTTC. V gene TRBV15 combines with J gene TRBJ2-7; TRBD2 matches 11 bases. Germline V CDR1 and CDR2: LNHNV, YYDKDF (reference sequence). With V trimmed by 2 bases and J by 7 bases, 13 bases remained unmatched. This CDR3 comprises 17 residues.